This T cell receptor (beta chain) was captured by sequencing in a study of regulatory T cells in long-lasting Graves disease. Study summary: New Graves' disease cases had less than 3 months of antithyroid drugs.

iRepertoire HTBI primers and Arm-PCR of CDR3 regions built TCR beta libraries. TCRdb passed the multiplex PCR reads through MiXCR, listing each CDR3 protein once. The table lists fewer than 650,000 distinct CDR3 sequences, 15% to 20% of them singletons. This clonotype was observed at least ten times. The CDR3 runs 17 residues. Trimming cost V 3 bases and J 8 bases; bases outside gene matches: 19. Germline CDR1 reads DFQATT; CDR2 reads SNEGSKA (reference sequence). Time point of the sample: newly diagnosed GD, antithyroid drugs for less than 3 months. PBMCs provided the RNA from which the TCR library was made. These same data were also listed under a study on T cells in Graves' hyperthyroidism and ophthalmopathy.

This chain links TRBV20-1 with TRBJ2-1, with TRBD2 matching 7 bases. Material: peripheral blood mononuclear cells (PBMCs), obtained at new diagnosis, from a patient treated with antithyroid drugs. The origin of this receptor is a woman in her twenties or thirties with Graves disease. CDR3 nucleotide sequence: TGCAGTGCTAGGGGACTACTCCATGCATGGGCAGGCGATGAGCAGTTCTTC. Translated: CSARGLLHAWAGDEQFF.